These 27 T cell receptor beta chains were sequenced from one sample in a study of T cells in Graves' hyperthyroidism and ophthalmopathy. Amplification targeted TCR beta CDR3 regions from RNA transcripts. When the TCR CDR3 underwent first-round RT-PCR, the HTBI primer set was used. TCRdb passed the multiplex PCR reads through MiXCR, listing each CDR3 protein once. The sample records roughly 380,000 distinct CDR3 sequences, roughly 14% being singletons. Sequencing was performed on blood. The receptors were gathered from a woman aged 60-75 years with Graves' hyperthyroidism.

In this sample, this clonotype turned up many times. J is TRBJ2-1 and V is TRBV24-1, with 7 bases lining up with TRBD2. Looked up from germline, CDR1 is KGHDR and CDR2 is SFDVKD. The CDR3 spans 15 residues. Germline trimming cut 0 bases from V and 4 bases from J; bases unmatched to any gene: 2. The CDR3 loop is CATSDLSGKYNEQFF. The DNA for the CDR3 is TGTGCCACCAGTGATTTGAGCGGGAAATACAATGAGCAGTTCTTC.

CDR3 coding DNA: TGTGCCACCAGCAGAAGGGCTAGCGGGAGTAATGAGCAGTTCTTC. Translating gives CATSRRASGSNEQFF. V usage is TRBV15 and J usage is TRBJ2-1; 10 bases line up with TRBD2. This CDR3 has 15 residues. Germline trimming cut 2 bases from V and 7 bases from J; bases unmatched to any gene: 5. Germline V gene data show CDR1 as LNHNV and CDR2 as YYDKDF (reference sequence).

This clonotype occurred many times. The genes are TRBV6-2 or TRBV6-3 and TRBJ2-2, with a tentative D call TRBD2 (5 bases). Germline values: CDR1 MNHEY, CDR2 SVGEGT. Trimming removed 0 bases from V and 0 bases from J, with 8 bases in between. The CDR3 sequence is 16 residues long. CDR3 sequence reads: CASSYSRRTNTGELFF. DNA of the CDR3: TGTGCCAGCAGTTACTCAAGGAGGACGAACACCGGGGAGCTGTTTTTT.

The sample holds many counts of this clonotype. The gene calls are TRBV6-2 or TRBV6-3 and TRBJ1-5; D might be TRBD1 (6 bases). Germline V gene data show CDR1 as MNHEY and CDR2 as SVGEGT. Trimming left V 3 bases short and J 6 bases short, with 18 bases between. The CDR3 is 16 amino acids. In DNA, the CDR3 is TGTGCCAGCAGTTATAATAGGGGGGCAGCCGTTCAGCCCCAGCATTTT. This codes for CASSYNRGAAVQPQHF.

In its sample, this clonotype was seen many times. The gene calls are TRBV12-3 or TRBV12-4 and TRBJ2-1; 9 bases are shared with TRBD2. CDR3 length: 16 residues. V dropped 6 bases and J dropped 3; count of bases not matched to a gene: 9. Here the CDR3 reads CASSYGAGGNYNEQFF. CDR3 nucleotides: TGTGCCAGCAGCTATGGAGCGGGAGGAAACTACAATGAGCAGTTCTTC.

About this clonotype itself: A much larger clonotype is one base distant, so this may be a read error. This sequence joins TRBV28 and TRBJ2-7; possible D gene TRBD1, 7 bases. This CDR3 is 14 amino acids long. Germline loops: CDR1 MDHEN, CDR2 SYDVKM. The CDR3 reads CASRPGQVSGATDF. In DNA form, the CDR3 reads TGTGCCAGCAGGCCCGGACAGGTTTCGGGGGCGACAGACTTC. The full variable domain, completed using reference TRBV28 and TRBJ2-7, is DVKVTQSSRYLVKRTGEKVFLECVQDMDHENMFWYRQDPGLGLRLIYFSYDVKMKEKGDIPEGYSVSREKKERFSLILESASTNQTSMYLCASRPGQVSGATDFGPGTRLTVT.

This clonotype was seen ten or more times. This chain joins TRBV24-1 and TRBJ2-2; D may be TRBD2 (6 bases). V shed 8 bases and J shed 3 bases, with 6 bases lying between them. The CDR3 length is 12 residues. The germline V gene encodes CDR1 KGHDR and CDR2 SFDVKD. CDR3 sequence (DNA): TGTGCCACCACTAGCGACACCGGGGAGCTGTTTTTT. It codes for CATTSDTGELFF.

The chain is built from TRBV9 and TRBJ2-3; tentatively, D is TRBD1 (5 bases). V lost 0 bases and J lost 6, with 5 bases in between. This CDR3 spans 12 amino acids. CDR1 is SGDLS and CDR2 is YYNGEE in the germline V gene. In nucleotides, the CDR3 is TGTGCCAGCAGCGTAGAGGGGGATACGCAGTATTTT. Translating it yields CASSVEGDTQYF.

This clonotype was seen ten or more times. The CDR3 DNA is TGCAGTGCTGGTGGGACAGGGGGCTTATACGAGCAGTACTTC. As protein: CSAGGTGGLYEQYF. V is TRBV20-1 and J is TRBJ2-7; TRBD1 matches at 12 bases. Germline V gives CDR1 DFQATT, CDR2 SNEGSKA (reference sequence). Germline trimming cut 5 bases from V and 4 bases from J; bases unmatched to any gene: 6. The CDR3 spans 14 residues.

This clonotype was picked up many times. This chain joins TRBV7-9 and TRBJ1-3; D is ambiguous. This CDR3 region has 17 residues. Trimming pared 1 base from V and 0 bases from J, leaving 13 bases between. CDR1 and CDR2 (germline): SEHNR, FQNEAQ (reference sequence). CDR3 sequence: CASSLDGGPISGNTIYF. CDR3 sequence (DNA): TGTGCCAGCAGCTTAGACGGAGGTCCCATCTCTGGAAACACCATATATTTT.

The chain couples TRBV28 to TRBJ2-1, with TRBD1 matching 9 bases. Germline CDR1 is MDHEN and CDR2 is SYDVKM. The trim removed 3 bases at V and 7 bases at J, leaving 7 bases unmatched. The CDR3 sequence is 15 residues long. CDR3 DNA: TGTGCCAGCAGTTTGTCCGGGACAGGGTCGAATGAGCAGTTCTTC. This gives the protein CASSLSGTGSNEQFF. Combining the CDR3 with reference TRBV28 and TRBJ2-1 gives the whole variable domain DVKVTQSSRYLVKRTGEKVFLECVQDMDHENMFWYRQDPGLGLRLIYFSYDVKMKEKGDIPEGYSVSREKKERFSLILESASTNQTSMYLCASSLSGTGSNEQFFGPGTRLTVL.

The DNA for the CDR3 is TGTGCCACCCAGGACCGTACTAATGAAAAACTGTTTTTT. It translates to CATQDRTNEKLFF. The V call is TRBV24-1, the J call TRBJ1-4; D is ambiguous. The CDR3 runs to 13 residues. Germline CDR1 KGHDR, CDR2 SFDVKD. Between the trimmed V and J ends, which lost 9 bases and 2 bases, there was a span of 9 bases.

This clonotype was picked up many times. The chain joins TRBV19 to TRBJ1-1; 7 bases agree with TRBD1. CDR3 length: 16 amino acids. V gave up 6 bases and J gave up 5 bases; unmatched junction bases: 15. Germline V CDR1 and CDR2: LNHDA, SQIVND (reference sequence). This chain's CDR3 is CASSSSQGRAVTEAFF. The CDR3 nucleotides are TGTGCCAGTAGCTCCTCACAGGGGAGGGCGGTAACTGAAGCTTTCTTT.

This clonotype was observed many times. The chain couples TRBV5-1 to TRBJ2-7, with TRBD2 matching 8 bases. CDR3 size: 14 residues. CDR1 and CDR2 (germline): SGHRS, YFSETQ. J lost 5 bases, V lost 5 bases, and 9 bases had no gene match. The CDR3 sequence: CASREGTSWDEQYF. The CDR3 bases are TGCGCCAGCAGGGAGGGGACTAGTTGGGACGAGCAGTACTTC.

The V gene is TRBV2, the J gene TRBJ2-5; D call uncertain. Germline-derived CDR1 and CDR2 are SNHLY and FYNNEI. This CDR3 spans 15 amino acids. V was trimmed by 4 bases and J by 2 bases, leaving 14 bases between them. The CDR3 loop reads CASSVIPEAQETQYF. The CDR3 DNA follows: TGTGCCAGCAGTGTCATTCCAGAAGCGCAAGAGACCCAGTACTTC.

This clonotype has ten or more counts. The chain employs TRBV24-1 and TRBJ1-2; D is undetermined. The germline V gene encodes CDR1 KGHDR and CDR2 SFDVKD. The ends were cut back, 3 bases at V and 0 bases at J, with 10 bases in the middle. The CDR3 has 15 residues. CDR3 protein: CATSDPRTANYGYTF. The CDR3 DNA reads as TGTGCCACCAGTGATCCGAGGACGGCTAACTATGGCTACACCTTC.

A note on this clonotype: A read error may be the cause here, since a much bigger clone is one base away. This CDR3 is CAASDQTGQVYNEQFF. Here the CDR3 DNA reads TGTGCCGCCAGTGATCAGACTGGACAGGTCTACAATGAGCAGTTCTTC. The V call is TRBV24-1, the J call TRBJ2-1, with 7 bases fitting TRBD1. CDR1 and CDR2 (germline): KGHDR, SFDVKD. This CDR3 region has 16 residues.

The sample holds many counts of this clonotype. V usage is TRBV5-1 and J usage is TRBJ1-1; 8 positions agree with TRBD1. This CDR3 is built from 16 residues. Germline CDR1 reads SGHRS; CDR2 reads YFSETQ. After removal of 3 bases from V and 0 bases from J, the junction contained 7 bases not matched to a gene. CDR3 amino acids: CASSSRTGLLNTEAFF. The CDR3 coding sequence is TGCGCCAGCAGCTCCAGGACAGGGCTCCTGAACACTGAAGCTTTCTTT.

CDR3 in amino acids: CASSEQIYSPLHF. CDR3 DNA: TGTGCCAGCAGTGAGCAGATATATTCACCCCTCCACTTT. The chain joins TRBV28 to TRBJ1-6; D not resolved. CDR1 and CDR2 from the germline V gene are MDHEN and SYDVKM. V was clipped by 5 bases and J by 8 bases, with 10 bases between them. CDR3 size: 13 residues. The full variable domain, with the rest looked up from reference TRBV28 and TRBJ1-6, is DVKVTQSSRYLVKRTGEKVFLECVQDMDHENMFWYRQDPGLGLRLIYFSYDVKMKEKGDIPEGYSVSREKKERFSLILESASTNQTSMYLCASSEQIYSPLHFGNGTRLTVT.

This clonotype was observed many times. The chain is built from TRBV12-3 or TRBV12-4 and TRBJ2-5, with 10 bases matching TRBD1. V lost 3 bases to trimming and J lost 4 bases; unmatched junction nucleotides: 5. The CDR3 runs 15 residues. The CDR3 region is CASSLRTGGRETQYF. The DNA of the CDR3 is TGTGCCAGCAGTTTGAGGACAGGGGGGAGAGAGACCCAGTACTTC.

This clonotype showed up many times. The chain joins TRBV6-1 to TRBJ2-4, with 10 positions matching TRBD2. V shed 5 bases, J shed 3 bases, and the junction held 22 bases outside the gene matches. This CDR3 has 21 residues. Germline V gene sequence: CDR1 MNHNS, CDR2 SASEGT. The CDR3, as DNA: TGTGCCAGCAGTCCGCTGTCGGCGGGACAGGCTGGACTAGCGGTCAAAAACATTCAGTACTTC. Amino acids: CASSPLSAGQAGLAVKNIQYF.

The CDR3 protein is CASSVGSGGDADTQYF. Written as DNA, the CDR3 is TGTGCCAGCAGCGTAGGTAGCGGAGGAGACGCAGATACGCAGTATTTT. The chain links TRBV9 to TRBJ2-3; D is perhaps TRBD2 (6 bases). The CDR3 consists of 16 residues. Germline CDR1 reads SGDLS; CDR2 reads YYNGEE. The V end was cut by 0 bases, the J end by 4 bases, with 15 bases between.

This clonotype was picked up many times. This chain connects TRBV27 to TRBJ2-1; TRBD2 agrees at 12 bases. The V gene end was trimmed by 5 bases and the J gene end by 8 bases; junction bases not matched to a gene: 13. The germline gives CDR1 MNHEY, CDR2 SMNVEV (reference sequence). This CDR3 is built from 17 residues. In DNA form, the CDR3 reads TGTGCCAGCAGTCGACCGACTAGCGGGAGACGGACCCATGAGCAGTTCTTC. Translating gives CASSRPTSGRRTHEQFF.

This clonotype was detected ten times or more. This chain connects TRBV2 to TRBJ1-5; D is uncertain. There are 15 residues in the CDR3. The V gene's germline CDR1 is SNHLY and CDR2 FYNNEI. V was clipped by 1 base and J by 3 bases, with 10 bases between them. Written as DNA, the CDR3 is TGTGCCAGCAGTGAAGGGGCAGGATCCAATCAGCCCCAGCATTTT. This encodes CASSEGAGSNQPQHF.

This clonotype was counted many times. The gene calls are TRBV20-1 and TRBJ2-3, with D possibly matching TRBD2 (6 bases). V gave up 2 bases and J gave up 3 bases, with 12 bases separating them. The CDR3 totals 14 residues. The V gene's germline CDR1 is DFQATT and CDR2 SNEGSKA (reference sequence). CDR3 amino acids: CSARPGLATDTQYF. The CDR3 region has the DNA TGCAGTGCTAGACCGGGGCTAGCGACAGATACGCAGTATTTT.

Comment on this clonotype: This may be a read error: a much more frequent sequence differs by one nucleotide. The CDR3 DNA is TGTGCCTGGAGCCGACGCGGGACTAACACCGGGGAGCTGTTTTTT. Its translation: CAWSRRGTNTGELFF. The chain carries TRBV30 and TRBJ2-2; possible D gene TRBD2, 6 bases. This CDR3 is built from 15 residues. CDR1 is GTSNPN, CDR2 SVGIG, per germline (reference sequence). V lost 3 bases, J lost 2 bases, and 13 bases lay in between. The full variable domain, with the rest looked up from reference TRBV30 and TRBJ2-2, is SQTIHQWPATLVQPVGSPLSLECTVEGTSNPNLYWYRQAAGRGLQLLFYSVGIGQISSEVPQNLSASRPQDRQFILSSKKLLLSDSGFYLCAWSRRGTNTGELFFGEGSRLTVL.

This clonotype was detected many times. The chain combines TRBV7-9 with TRBJ2-3, with D possibly being TRBD1 (6 bases). Germline lookup yields CDR1 SEHNR and CDR2 FQNEAQ (reference sequence). V was cut by 7 bases and J by 7 bases, with 12 bases left in between. The CDR3 loop spans 12 amino acids. The DNA of the CDR3 is TGTGCCAGCAAGGGACAAATGCATACGCAGTATTTT. This codes for CASKGQMHTQYF.